Below, one TCR beta chain is given with its context. The antigen is unknown. The entry originates in a study of vaccination effects on CD4 cells after COVID-19. The CDR3 contains 11 residues. V was shortened by 3 bases and J by 6 bases, with 6 bases between the two germline ends. Germline CDR1 and CDR2: DFQATT and SNEGSKA (reference sequence). The table came from immunoSEQ multiplex PCR; TCRdb's copy has only in-frame clones and leaves some out. The data show about 31,000 clones, with roughly 60% seen just once and 8% to 9% held by the top ten. Antigen-specific CD4+ T cells expanded by the ViraFEST assay with viral peptide pools were then sequenced. It was after approximately 11 days of culture that CD4+ T cells were isolated. All participants had two doses of either the BNT162b2 or mRNA-1273 vaccine.

Specimen: CD4+ T cells from PBMCs cultured with SARS-CoV-2 spike peptides, collected after COVID-19 vaccination. This receptor was taken from a human donor who received a COVID-19 vaccine. The rearrangement links TRBV20-1 to TRBJ1-5; D call uncertain. CDR3 coding DNA: TGCAGTGCTAGTTATGGTCAGCCCCAGCATTTT. It specifies CSASYGQPQHF.